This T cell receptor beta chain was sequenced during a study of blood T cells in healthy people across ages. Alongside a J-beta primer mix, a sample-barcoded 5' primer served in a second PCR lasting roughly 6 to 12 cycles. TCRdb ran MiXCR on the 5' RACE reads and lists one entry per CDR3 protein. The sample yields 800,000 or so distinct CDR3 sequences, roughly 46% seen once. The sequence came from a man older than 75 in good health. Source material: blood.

CDR3 DNA sequence: TGCGCCAGCAGCTCAAACCGGGGGGATGAAAAACTGTTTTTT. Translated: CASSSNRGDEKLFF. The chain has TRBV4-1 and TRBJ1-4, with D perhaps TRBD1 (5 bases). Germline assignment: CDR1 MGHRA and CDR2 YSYEKL. With 5 bases removed from V and 6 bases from J, the gap between germline ends came to 13 bases. The CDR3 length is 14 residues.